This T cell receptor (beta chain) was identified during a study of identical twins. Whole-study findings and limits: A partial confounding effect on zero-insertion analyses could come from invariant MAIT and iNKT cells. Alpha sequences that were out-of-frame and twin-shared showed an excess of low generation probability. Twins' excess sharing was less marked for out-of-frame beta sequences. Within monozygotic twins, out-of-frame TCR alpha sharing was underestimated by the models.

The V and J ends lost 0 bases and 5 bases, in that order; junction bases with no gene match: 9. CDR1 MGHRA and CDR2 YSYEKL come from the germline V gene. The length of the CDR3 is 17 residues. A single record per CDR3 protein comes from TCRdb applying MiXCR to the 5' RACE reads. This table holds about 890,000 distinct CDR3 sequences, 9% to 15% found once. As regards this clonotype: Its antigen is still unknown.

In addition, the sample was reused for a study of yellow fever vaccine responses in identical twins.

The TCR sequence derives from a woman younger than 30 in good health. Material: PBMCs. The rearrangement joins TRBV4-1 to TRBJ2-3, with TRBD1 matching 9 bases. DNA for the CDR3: TGCGCCAGCAGCCAAGACCCGACAGGGGGACTCAAAGATACGCAGTATTTT. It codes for CASSQDPTGGLKDTQYF.